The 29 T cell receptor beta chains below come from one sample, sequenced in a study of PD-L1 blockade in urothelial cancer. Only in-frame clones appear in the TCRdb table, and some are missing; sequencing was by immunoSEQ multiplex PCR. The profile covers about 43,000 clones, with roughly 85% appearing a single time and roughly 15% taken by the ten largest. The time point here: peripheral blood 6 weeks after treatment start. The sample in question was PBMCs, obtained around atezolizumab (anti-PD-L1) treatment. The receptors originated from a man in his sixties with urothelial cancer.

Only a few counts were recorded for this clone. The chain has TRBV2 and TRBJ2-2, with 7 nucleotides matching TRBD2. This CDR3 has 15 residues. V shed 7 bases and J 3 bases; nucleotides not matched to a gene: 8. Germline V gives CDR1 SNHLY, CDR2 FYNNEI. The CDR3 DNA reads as TGTGCCAGCAACGGAAAGGGGAGGGACACCGGGGAGCTGTTTTTT. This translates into CASNGKGRDTGELFF.

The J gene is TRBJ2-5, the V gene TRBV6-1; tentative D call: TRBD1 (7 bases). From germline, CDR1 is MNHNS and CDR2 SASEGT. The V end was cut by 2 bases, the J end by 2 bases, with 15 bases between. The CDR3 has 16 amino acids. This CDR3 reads CASSEWGTAGQETQYF. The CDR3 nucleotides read TGTGCCAGCAGTGAATGGGGGACAGCGGGTCAAGAGACCCAGTACTTC.

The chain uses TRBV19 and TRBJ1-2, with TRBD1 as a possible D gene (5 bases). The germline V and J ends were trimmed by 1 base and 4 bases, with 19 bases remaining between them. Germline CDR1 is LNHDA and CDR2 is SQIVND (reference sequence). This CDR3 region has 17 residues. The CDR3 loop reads CASSIGGGKRFVYGYTF. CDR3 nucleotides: TGTGCCAGTAGTATAGGGGGCGGTAAACGCTTCGTCTATGGCTACACCTTC. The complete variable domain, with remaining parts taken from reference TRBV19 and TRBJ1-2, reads DGGITQSPKYLFRKEGQNVTLSCEQNLNHDAMYWYRQDPGQGLRLIYYSQIVNDFQKGDIAEGYSVSREKKESFPLTVTSAQKNPTAFYLCASSIGGGKRFVYGYTFGSGTRLTVV.

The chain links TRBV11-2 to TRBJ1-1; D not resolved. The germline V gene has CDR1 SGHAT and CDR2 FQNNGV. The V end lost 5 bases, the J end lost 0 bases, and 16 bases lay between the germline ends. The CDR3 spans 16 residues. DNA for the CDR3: TGTGCCAGCAGCCGACGATCTGACACCTTGAACACTGAAGCTTTCTTT. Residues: CASSRRSDTLNTEAFF.

CDR3 sequence (DNA): TGCGCCAGCAGCTTGTCAACCGGGACAGTTAATGAAAAACTGTTTTTT. Amino acid sequence: CASSLSTGTVNEKLFF. V and J are TRBV5-1 and TRBJ1-4, with 7 bases aligning to TRBD1. Germline CDR1 reads SGHRS; CDR2 reads YFSETQ. The V and J ends lost 1 base and 4 bases, in that order; junction bases with no gene match: 7. This CDR3 is built from 16 residues.

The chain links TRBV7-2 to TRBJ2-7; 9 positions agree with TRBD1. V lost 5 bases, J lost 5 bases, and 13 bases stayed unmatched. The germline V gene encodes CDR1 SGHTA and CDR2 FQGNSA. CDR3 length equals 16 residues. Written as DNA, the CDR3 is TGTGCCAGCAGCCCGCGGACAGGGGAAAGGTTAAACGAGCAGTACTTC. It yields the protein CASSPRTGERLNEQYF.

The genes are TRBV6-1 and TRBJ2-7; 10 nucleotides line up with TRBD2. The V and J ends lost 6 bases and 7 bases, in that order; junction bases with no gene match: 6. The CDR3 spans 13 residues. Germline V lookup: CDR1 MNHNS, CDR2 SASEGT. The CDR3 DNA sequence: TGTGCCAGCAGATTAGCGGGGGGAGAAGAGCAGTACTTC. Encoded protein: CASRLAGGEEQYF.

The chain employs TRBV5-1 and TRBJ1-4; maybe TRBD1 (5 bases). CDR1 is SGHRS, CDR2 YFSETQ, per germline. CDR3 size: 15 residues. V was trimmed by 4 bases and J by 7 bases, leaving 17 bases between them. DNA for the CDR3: TGCGCCAGCAGCCCGCCAGGGCAGGGCAGTGAAAAACTGTTTTTT. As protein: CASSPPGQGSEKLFF.

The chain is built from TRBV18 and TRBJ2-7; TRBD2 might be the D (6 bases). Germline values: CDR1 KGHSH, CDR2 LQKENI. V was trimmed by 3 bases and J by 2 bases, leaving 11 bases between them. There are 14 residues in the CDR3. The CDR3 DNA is TGTGCCAGCTCACCGCGGGGAGCCGCCTACGAGCAGTACTTC. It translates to CASSPRGAAYEQYF.

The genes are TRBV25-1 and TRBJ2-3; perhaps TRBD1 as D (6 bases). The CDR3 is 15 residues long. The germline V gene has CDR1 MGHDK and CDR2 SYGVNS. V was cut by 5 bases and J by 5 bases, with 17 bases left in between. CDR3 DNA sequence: TGTGCCAGCAGTAGTTCCCGGACAGCCGGAGATACGCAGTATTTT. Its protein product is CASSSSRTAGDTQYF. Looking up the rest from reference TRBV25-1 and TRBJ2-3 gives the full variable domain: EADIYQTPRYLVIGTGKKITLECSQTMGHDKMYWYQQDPGMELHLIHYSYGVNSTEKGDLSSESTVSRIRTEHFPLTLESARPSHTSQYLCASSSSRTAGDTQYFGPGTRLTVL.

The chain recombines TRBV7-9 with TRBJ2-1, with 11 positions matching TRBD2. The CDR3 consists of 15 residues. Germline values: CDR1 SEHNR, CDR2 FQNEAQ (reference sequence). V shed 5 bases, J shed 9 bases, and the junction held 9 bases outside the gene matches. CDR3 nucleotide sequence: TGTGCCAGCAGCCGTAATAGCGGGGGGGCCTTTGAGCAGTTCTTC. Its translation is CASSRNSGGAFEQFF.

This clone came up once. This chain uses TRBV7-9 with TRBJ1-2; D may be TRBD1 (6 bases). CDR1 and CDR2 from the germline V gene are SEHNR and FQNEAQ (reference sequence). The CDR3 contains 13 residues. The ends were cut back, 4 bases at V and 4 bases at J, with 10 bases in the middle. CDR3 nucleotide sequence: TGTGCCAGCAGCTCCGGGACACTCTATGGCTACACCTTC. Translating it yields CASSSGTLYGYTF.

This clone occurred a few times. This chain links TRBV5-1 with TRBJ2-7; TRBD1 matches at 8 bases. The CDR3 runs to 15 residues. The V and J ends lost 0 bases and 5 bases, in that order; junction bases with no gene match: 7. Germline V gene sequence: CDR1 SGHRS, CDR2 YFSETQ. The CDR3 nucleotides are TGCGCCAGCAGCTTGGAAGGACAGGGATACCACGAGCAGTACTTC. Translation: CASSLEGQGYHEQYF.

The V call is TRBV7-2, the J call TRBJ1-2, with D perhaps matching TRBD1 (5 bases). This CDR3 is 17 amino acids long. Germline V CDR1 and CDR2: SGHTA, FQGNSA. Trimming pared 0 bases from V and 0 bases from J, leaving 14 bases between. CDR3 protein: CASSLALQVGANYGYTF. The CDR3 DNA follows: TGTGCCAGCAGCTTAGCGCTACAGGTTGGAGCTAACTATGGCTACACCTTC. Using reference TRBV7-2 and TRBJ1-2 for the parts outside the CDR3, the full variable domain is GAGVSQSPSNKVTEKGKDVELRCDPISGHTALYWYRQSLGQGLEFLIYFQGNSAPDKSGLPSDRFSAERTGGSVSTLTIQRTQQEDSAVYLCASSLALQVGANYGYTFGSGTRLTVV.

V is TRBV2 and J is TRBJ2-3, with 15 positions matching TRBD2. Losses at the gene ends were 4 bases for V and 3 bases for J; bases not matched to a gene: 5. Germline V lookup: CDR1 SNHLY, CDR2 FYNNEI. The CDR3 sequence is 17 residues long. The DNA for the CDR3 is TGTGCCAGCAGTGCGGCTGGACTAGCGGGGGGGACAGATACGCAGTATTTT. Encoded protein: CASSAAGLAGGTDTQYF.

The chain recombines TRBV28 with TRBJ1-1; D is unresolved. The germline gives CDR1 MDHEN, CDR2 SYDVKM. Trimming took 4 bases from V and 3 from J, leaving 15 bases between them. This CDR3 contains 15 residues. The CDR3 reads CASSSPKRLDTEAFF. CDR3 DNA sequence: TGTGCCAGCAGTTCCCCGAAACGTTTAGACACTGAAGCTTTCTTT.

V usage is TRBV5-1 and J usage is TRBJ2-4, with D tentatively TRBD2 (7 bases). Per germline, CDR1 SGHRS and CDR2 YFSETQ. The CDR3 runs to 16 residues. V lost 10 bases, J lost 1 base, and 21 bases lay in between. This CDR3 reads CAVPFVGGPAKNIQYF. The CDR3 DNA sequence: TGCGCCGTCCCTTTTGTCGGGGGGCCGGCCAAAAACATTCAGTACTTC.

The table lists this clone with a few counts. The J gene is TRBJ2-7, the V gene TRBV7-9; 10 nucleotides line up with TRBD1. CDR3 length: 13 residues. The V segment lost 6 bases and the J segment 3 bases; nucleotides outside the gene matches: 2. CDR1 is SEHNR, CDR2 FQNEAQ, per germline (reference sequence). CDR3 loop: CASRTGGGYEQYF. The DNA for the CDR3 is TGTGCCAGCAGGACAGGGGGCGGCTACGAGCAGTACTTC.

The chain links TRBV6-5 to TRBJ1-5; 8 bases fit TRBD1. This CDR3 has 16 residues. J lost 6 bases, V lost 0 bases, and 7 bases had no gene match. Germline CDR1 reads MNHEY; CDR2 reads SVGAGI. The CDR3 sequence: CASSYSIQGAGQPQHF. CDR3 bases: TGTGCCAGCAGTTACTCTATCCAGGGGGCGGGTCAGCCCCAGCATTTT.

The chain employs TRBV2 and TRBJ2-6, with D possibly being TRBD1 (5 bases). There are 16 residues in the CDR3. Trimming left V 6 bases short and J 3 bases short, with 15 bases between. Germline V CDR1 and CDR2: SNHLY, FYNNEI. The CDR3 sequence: CASRRQGGGGANVLTF. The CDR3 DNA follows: TGTGCCAGCAGACGGCAGGGTGGTGGTGGGGCCAACGTCCTGACTTTC.

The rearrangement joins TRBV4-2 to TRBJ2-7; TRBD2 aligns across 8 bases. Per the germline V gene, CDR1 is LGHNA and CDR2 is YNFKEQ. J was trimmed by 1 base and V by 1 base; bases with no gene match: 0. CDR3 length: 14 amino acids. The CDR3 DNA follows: TGTGCCAGCAGCCAAGTAGCGGGGTCCTACGAGCAGTACTTC. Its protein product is CASSQVAGSYEQYF.

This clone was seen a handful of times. The CDR3 here is CASSLQGEALNYGYTF. CDR3 nucleotides: TGCGCCAGCAGCTTGCAGGGGGAGGCCCTTAACTATGGCTACACCTTC. The rearrangement links TRBV5-1 to TRBJ1-2; 7 positions agree with TRBD1. The CDR3 extends over 16 amino acids. Per germline, CDR1 SGHRS and CDR2 YFSETQ. With V trimmed by 1 base and J by 1 base, 7 bases remained unmatched.

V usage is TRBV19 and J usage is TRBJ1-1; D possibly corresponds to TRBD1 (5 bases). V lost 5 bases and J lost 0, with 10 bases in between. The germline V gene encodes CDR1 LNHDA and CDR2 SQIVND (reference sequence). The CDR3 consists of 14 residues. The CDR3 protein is CASSRSGLNTEAFF. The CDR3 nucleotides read TGTGCCAGTAGTCGGTCAGGGTTGAACACTGAAGCTTTCTTT.

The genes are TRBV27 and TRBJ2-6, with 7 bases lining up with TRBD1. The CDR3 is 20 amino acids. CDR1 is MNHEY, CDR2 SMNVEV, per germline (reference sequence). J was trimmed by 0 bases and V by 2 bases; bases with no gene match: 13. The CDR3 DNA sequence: TGTGCCAGCAGTTTAACCGGGACAGAAGTTTGGGCCTCTGGGGCCAACGTCCTGACTTTC. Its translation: CASSLTGTEVWASGANVLTF. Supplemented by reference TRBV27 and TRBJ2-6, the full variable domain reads EAQVTQNPRYLITVTGKKLTVTCSQNMNHEYMSWYRQDPGLGLRQIYYSMNVEVTDKGDVPEGYKVSRKEKRNFPLILESPSPNQTSLYFCASSLTGTEVWASGANVLTFGAGSRLTVL.

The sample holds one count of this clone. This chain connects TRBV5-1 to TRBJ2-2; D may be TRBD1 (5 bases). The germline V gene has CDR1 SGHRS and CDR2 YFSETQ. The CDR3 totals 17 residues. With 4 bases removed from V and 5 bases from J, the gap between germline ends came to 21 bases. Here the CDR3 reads CASSPGQGLTITGELFF. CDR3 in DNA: TGCGCCAGCAGCCCTGGGCAGGGCCTCACGATAACCGGGGAGCTGTTTTTT.

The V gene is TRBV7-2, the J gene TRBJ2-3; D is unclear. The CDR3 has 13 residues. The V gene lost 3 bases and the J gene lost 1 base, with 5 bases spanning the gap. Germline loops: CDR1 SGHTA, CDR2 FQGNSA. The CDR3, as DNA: TGTGCCAGCAGCTTGGGCCGCACAGATACGCAGTATTTT. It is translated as CASSLGRTDTQYF.

CDR3 sequence: CASSSSTSGTFNEQFF. The CDR3 DNA reads TGCGCCAGCAGCTCCTCTACTAGCGGGACCTTCAATGAGCAGTTCTTC. The V gene is TRBV5-1, the J gene TRBJ2-1, with TRBD2 matching over 10 bases. CDR3 size: 16 residues. Germline V gives CDR1 SGHRS, CDR2 YFSETQ. V lost 3 bases to trimming and J lost 6 bases; unmatched junction nucleotides: 9.

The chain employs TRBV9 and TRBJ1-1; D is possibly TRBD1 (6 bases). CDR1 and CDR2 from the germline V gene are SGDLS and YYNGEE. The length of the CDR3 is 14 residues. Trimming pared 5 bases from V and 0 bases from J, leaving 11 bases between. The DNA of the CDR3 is TGTGCCAGCAGGCGCGAGGGGGTGAACACTGAAGCTTTCTTT. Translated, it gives CASRREGVNTEAFF.

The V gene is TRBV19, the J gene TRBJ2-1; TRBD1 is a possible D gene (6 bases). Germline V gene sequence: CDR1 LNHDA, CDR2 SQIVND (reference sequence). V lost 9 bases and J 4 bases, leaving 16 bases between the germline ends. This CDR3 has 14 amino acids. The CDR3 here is CASRDRDTYNEQFF. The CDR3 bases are TGTGCCAGCCGAGACCGGGACACATACAATGAGCAGTTCTTC.